In this sample, the clone carrying this T cell receptor (beta chain) turned up once. The table came from immunoSEQ multiplex PCR; TCRdb's copy has only in-frame clones and leaves some out. The data show approximately 300,000 clones, with roughly 88% seen just once and more than 3% held by the top ten. This sample stems from a study of blood T cell repertoires in COVID-19. With V trimmed by 4 bases and J by 9 bases, 5 bases remained unmatched. The CDR3 spans 14 residues. The germline CDR1 and CDR2 sequences are SGHNT and YYREEE (reference sequence). The specimen was peripheral blood. This sequence was found in a woman between 50 and 59 years old with active or convalescent COVID-19. V gene TRBV5-4 combines with J gene TRBJ1-6; 9 bases fit TRBD1. The CDR3 DNA reads TGTGCCAGCAGCCAGGACAGGGGAGCTTCACCCCTCCACTTT. It is translated as CASSQDRGASPLHF.